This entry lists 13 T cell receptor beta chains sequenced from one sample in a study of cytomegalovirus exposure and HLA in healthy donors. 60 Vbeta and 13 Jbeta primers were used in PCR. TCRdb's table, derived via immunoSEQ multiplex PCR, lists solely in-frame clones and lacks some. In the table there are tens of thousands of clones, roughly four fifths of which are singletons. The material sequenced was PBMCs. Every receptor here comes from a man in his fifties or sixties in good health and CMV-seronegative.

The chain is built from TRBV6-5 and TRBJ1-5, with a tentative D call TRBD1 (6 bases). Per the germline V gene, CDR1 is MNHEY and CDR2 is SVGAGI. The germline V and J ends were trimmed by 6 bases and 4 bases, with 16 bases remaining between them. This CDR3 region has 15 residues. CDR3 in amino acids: CASSRRQVPNQPQHF. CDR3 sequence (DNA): TGTGCCAGCAGCCGTCGACAGGTACCGAATCAGCCCCAGCATTTT.

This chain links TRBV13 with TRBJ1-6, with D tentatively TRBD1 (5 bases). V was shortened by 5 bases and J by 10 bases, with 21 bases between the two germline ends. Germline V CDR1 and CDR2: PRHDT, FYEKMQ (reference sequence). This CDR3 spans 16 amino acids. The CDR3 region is CASSQTGGRLGSPLHF. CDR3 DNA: TGTGCCAGCAGCCAAACCGGGGGTAGGCTAGGATCACCCCTCCACTTT.

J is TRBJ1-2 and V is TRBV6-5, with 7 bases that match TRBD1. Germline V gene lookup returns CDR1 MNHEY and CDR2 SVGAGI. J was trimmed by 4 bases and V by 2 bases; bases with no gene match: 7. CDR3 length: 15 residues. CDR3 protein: CASSYEQGGTYGYTF. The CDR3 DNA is TGTGCCAGCAGTTACGAGCAGGGGGGAACCTATGGCTACACCTTC.

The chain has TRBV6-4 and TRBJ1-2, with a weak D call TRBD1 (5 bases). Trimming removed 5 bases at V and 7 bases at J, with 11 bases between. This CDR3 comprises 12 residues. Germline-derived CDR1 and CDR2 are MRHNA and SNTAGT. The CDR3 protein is CASSNRGIGYTF. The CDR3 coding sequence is TGTGCCAGCAGTAATCGGGGGATTGGCTACACCTTC.

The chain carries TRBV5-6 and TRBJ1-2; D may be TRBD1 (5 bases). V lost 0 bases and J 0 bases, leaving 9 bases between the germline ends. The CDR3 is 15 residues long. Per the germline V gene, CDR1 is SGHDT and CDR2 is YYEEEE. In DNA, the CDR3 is TGTGCCAGCAGCTTGGGACAGACCTCTAACTATGGCTACACCTTC. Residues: CASSLGQTSNYGYTF.

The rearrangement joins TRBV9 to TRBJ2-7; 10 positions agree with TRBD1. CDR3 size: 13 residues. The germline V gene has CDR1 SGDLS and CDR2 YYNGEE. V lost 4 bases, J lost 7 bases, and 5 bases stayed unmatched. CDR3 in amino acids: CASSQGTGVEQYF. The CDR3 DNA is TGTGCCAGCAGCCAGGGGACAGGGGTTGAGCAGTACTTC.

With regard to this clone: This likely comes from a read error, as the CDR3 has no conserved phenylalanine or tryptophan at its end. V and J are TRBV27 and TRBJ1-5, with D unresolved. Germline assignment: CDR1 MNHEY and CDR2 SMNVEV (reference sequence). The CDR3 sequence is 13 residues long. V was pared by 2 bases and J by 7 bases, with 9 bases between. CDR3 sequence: CASSLILGQPQHL. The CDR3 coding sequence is TGTGCCAGCAGTTTAATTTTGGGCCAGCCCCAGCATCTT.

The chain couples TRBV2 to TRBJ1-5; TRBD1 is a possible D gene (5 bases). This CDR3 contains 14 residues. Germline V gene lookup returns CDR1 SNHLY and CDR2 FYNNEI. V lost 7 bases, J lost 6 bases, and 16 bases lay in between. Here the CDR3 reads CASIGERGTQPQHF. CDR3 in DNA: TGTGCCAGCATCGGGGAGCGGGGGACTCAGCCCCAGCATTTT.

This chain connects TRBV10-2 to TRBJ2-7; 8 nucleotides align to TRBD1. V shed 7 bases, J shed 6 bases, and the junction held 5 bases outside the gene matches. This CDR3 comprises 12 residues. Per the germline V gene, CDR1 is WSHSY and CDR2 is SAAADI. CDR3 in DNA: TGCGCCAGCACGGCAGGGGGCCCCGAGCAGTACTTC. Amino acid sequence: CASTAGGPEQYF.

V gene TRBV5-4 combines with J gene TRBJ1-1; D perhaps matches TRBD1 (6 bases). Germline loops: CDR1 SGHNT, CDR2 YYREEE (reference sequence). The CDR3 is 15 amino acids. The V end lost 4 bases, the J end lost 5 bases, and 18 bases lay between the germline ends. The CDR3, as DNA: TGTGCCAGCAGCCCCCGACAGGCCTCGAGAACTGAAGCTTTCTTT. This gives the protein CASSPRQASRTEAFF.

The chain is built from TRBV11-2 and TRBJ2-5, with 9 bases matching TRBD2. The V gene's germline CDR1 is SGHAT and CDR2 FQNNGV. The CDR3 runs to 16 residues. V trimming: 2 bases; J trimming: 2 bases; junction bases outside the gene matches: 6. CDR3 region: CASSLLAGASQETQYF. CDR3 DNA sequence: TGTGCCAGCAGCTTATTAGCGGGAGCTTCACAAGAGACCCAGTACTTC.

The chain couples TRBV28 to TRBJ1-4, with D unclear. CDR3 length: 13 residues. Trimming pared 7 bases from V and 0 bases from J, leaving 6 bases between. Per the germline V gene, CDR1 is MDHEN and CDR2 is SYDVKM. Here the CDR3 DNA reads TGTGCCAGCATTTCTGCAACTAATGAAAAACTGTTTTTT. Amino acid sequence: CASISATNEKLFF.

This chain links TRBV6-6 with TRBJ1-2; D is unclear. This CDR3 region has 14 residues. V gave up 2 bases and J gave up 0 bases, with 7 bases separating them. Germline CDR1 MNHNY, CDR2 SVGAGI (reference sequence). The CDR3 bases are TGTGCCAGCAGTTACGAGGGTGCTAACTATGGCTACACCTTC. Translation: CASSYEGANYGYTF.